Given below is one T cell receptor beta chain in context. Its antigen is currently unknown. Overlapping HIV-1 Gag 15-mer peptides at about 1 ug per peptide per mL were used. Sorted nonresponding memory CD4+ T cells were CD40L-negative, CD69-negative, CD45RO-high. Inclusion required CMV-positive serology and CD4+ counts above 400 cells/uL. Anti-CD28/CD49d costimulation, CD40-blocking antibody and enfuvirtide were given to CD8-depleted PBMCs for 15 to 20 hours. This sample was included in a study of persistence of HIV-infected CD4 T cells. Study in general: Donors were ART-treated; their CMV- and Gag-responding CD4+ T cells were isolated. General study findings and limits: Proviral oligoclonality tracked with TCR oligoclonality within the same sorted cells.

Sequencing used immunoSEQ version 4 in survey mode. Here immunoSEQ multiplex PCR was the method, and the copy in TCRdb shows in-frame clones only, minus some. The sample shows 30,000 to 35,000 clones, approximately 80% of them seen only once. Deletions cut 1 base from V and 3 bases from J, with 8 bases between. CDR1 SGHVS and CDR2 FQNEAQ come from the germline V gene. This CDR3 has 14 residues. The sequence came from an adult woman with HIV who was CMV-seropositive. The V and J genes are TRBV7-8 and TRBJ2-3; no firm D call. Specimen: CD4+ T cells sorted from PBMCs after roughly 19-hour stimulation, collected from a patient who received antiretroviral therapy. Here the CDR3 reads CASSLGVSTDTQYF. In nucleotides, the CDR3 is TGTGCCAGCAGCTTAGGCGTCTCTACAGATACGCAGTATTTT.